This T cell receptor beta chain was documented in a study of metastatic and nonmetastatic thyroid tumors (dated by TCRdb to between 2020 and 2021). For the wider study: Repertoires from peripheral blood and from tumor or nodule tissue samples of malignant and benign thyroid patients were compared.

What the research found in general, with its limitations: In both blood and tumor samples, malignant tumors were reported to have significantly higher TCR beta diversity than benign nodules.

This clone was found many times. Its antigen specificity is not known. The input lacks base qualities; no much larger clone sits a single base away. The germline V gene (reference sequence) sets CDR1 to SEHNR and CDR2 to FQNEAQ. The cysteine opens and the phenylalanine closes a CDR3 of 15 amino acids. Here the CDR3 DNA is all that survives: 45 bases in frame from base 1. V is shortened by 5 bases, J by 2 bases, and the region joining them spans 12 bases. Receptor libraries were prepared by PCR. Sequencer: Illumina HiSeq 4000. High-throughput sequencing was used to profile the TCR beta-chain CDR3 region of every patient. The paper's processing steps were these. The researchers built a classifier to tell apart papillary thyroid cancer patients with distant metastasis, based on CDR3 differences among clinicopathological groups. The Shannon index was used to measure repertoire diversity, and the Morisita-Horn index was used to measure how similar tumor and blood repertoires were. Starting from the raw public reads, TCRdb applied fastp trimming at Q25, assembled clones with MiXCR and retained in-frame beta chains. The V and J calls, along with clone size, are taken from TCRdb and not from the paper's own processing. The sample profile shows 35,000 to 40,000 clones; around 16% of them were found once. The ten largest make up around a tenth of the sample.

No patient had received any treatment before thyroid surgery. Patient clinical samples collected from the early 2010s to the late 2010s were retrospectively analysed using T-cell receptor beta sequencing. The sample consisted of tumor tissue. The rearrangement joined TRBV7-9 to TRBJ2-2, with TRBD1 as a weak D call on 6 bases. This clonotype originated in a female donor with papillary thyroid cancer or a benign thyroid nodule (not recorded which). Some clones in this sample may be carry-over from other donors' samples. The nucleotide sequence is TGTGCCAGCAGCCTCGACAGGCTTAACACCGGGGAGCTGTTTTTT. Its translation reads: CASSLDRLNTGELFF. This CDR3, with the reference TRBV7-9 and TRBJ2-2 proteins standing in past its ends, gives the full variable domain DTGVSQNPRHKITKRGQNVTFRCDPISEHNRLYWYRQTLGQGPEFLTYFQNEAQLEKSRLLSDRFSAERPKGSFSTLEIQRTEQGDSAMYLCASSLDRLNTGELFFGEGSRLTVL.